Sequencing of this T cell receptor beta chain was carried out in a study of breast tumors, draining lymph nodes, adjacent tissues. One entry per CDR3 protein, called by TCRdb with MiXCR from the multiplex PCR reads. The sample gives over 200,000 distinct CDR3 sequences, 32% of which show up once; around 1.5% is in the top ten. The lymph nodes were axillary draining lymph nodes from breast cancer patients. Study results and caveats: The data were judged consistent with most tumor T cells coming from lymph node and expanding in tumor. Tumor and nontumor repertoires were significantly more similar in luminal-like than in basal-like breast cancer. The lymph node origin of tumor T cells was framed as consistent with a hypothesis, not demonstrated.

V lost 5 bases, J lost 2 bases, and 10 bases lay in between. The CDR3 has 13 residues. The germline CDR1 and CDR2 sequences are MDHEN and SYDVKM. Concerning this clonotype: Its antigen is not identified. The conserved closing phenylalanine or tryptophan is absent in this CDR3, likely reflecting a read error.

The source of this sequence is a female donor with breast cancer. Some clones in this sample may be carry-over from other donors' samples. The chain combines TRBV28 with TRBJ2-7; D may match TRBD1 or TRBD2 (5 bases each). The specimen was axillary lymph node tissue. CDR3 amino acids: CASSLGVTYEQYL. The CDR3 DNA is TGTGCCAGCAGTCTGGGGGTAACCTACGAGCAGTACCTC.